These T cell receptor beta chains were read from a single sample in a study of PD-L1 blockade in urothelial cancer. Sequenced by immunoSEQ multiplex PCR; TCRdb stores in-frame clones only, minus some. The top ten hold around a tenth of the sample, which has tens of thousands of clones, 65% to 85% seen once. The sample was PBMCs, taken around atezolizumab (anti-PD-L1) treatment. The receptors stem from a woman aged 65 to 85 with urothelial cancer. Both conserved end residues are part of each CDR3. The D gene is left open where the match is weak. Not every row has a clone size; where given, it reads once, few, many or a size class.

>TRBV7-9|.|TRBJ2-2|.
TGTGCCAGCAGCTTATCCAGTTCCACCGGGGAGCTGTTTTTT
CASSLSSSTGELFF
>TRBV18|.|TRBJ2-3|.
TGTGCCAGCTCACCTAGCCATTTAGATACGCAGTATTTT
CASSPSHLDTQYF
>TRBV5-8|TRBD1|TRBJ2-3|.
TGTGCCAGCAGCTTGGGGGGACAGGGGGTCGGGGCAGATACGCAGTATTTT
CASSLGGQGVGADTQYF
>TRBV7-3|.|TRBJ2-3|few
TGTGCCAGCAGCACAGGGGGGGCCAGCACAGATACGCAGTATTTT
CASSTGGASTDTQYF
>TRBV30|.|TRBJ1-4|.
TGTGCCTGGAGTGTAGGCGGTAATGAAAAACTGTTTTTT
CAWSVGGNEKLFF
>TRBV7-2|.|TRBJ1-2|.
TGTGCCAGCAGCGACCAGGGATGGGGCTACACCTTC
CASSDQGWGYTF
>TRBV29-1|TRBD1|TRBJ1-2|.
TGCAGCGTTGTAACGGGACAGCGCTATGGCTACACCTTC
CSVVTGQRYGYTF
>TRBV19|TRBD1|TRBJ2-7|.
TGTGCCAGTAGTATAGCTACAGGGGGCTACGAGCAGTACTTC
CASSIATGGYEQYF
>TRBV5-4|.|TRBJ2-5|.
TGTGCCAGCAGCTCCAGGGGGGTGAAGACCCAGTACTTC
CASSSRGVKTQYF
>TRBV6-5|TRBD1|TRBJ1-2|.
TGTGCCAGCAGTTACTCGTCGACAGGGGAGGTTGGCTACACCTTC
CASSYSSTGEVGYTF
>TRBV6-5|.|TRBJ1-5|.
TGTGCCAGCACTCAGACGGGGGGTAGCAATCAGCCCCAGCATTTT
CASTQTGGSNQPQHF
>TRBV27|.|TRBJ1-5|.
TGTGCCAGCAGGGCGGCCCTATCAGAGCATCTGCCCCAGCATTTT
CASRAALSEHLPQHF
>TRBV6-6|.|TRBJ1-1|.
TGTGCCAGCAGTTACGGACAGAGAAAAGCTTTCTTT
CASSYGQRKAFF
>TRBV7-2|TRBD1|TRBJ1-1|.
TGTGCCAGCAGCTTAGTCCGGACAGGGGACACTGAAGCTTTCTTT
CASSLVRTGDTEAFF
>TRBV2|TRBD2|TRBJ2-3|once
TGTGCCAGCAGTGAAACCGGGACTAGCGGGGGGGCCAGCACAGATACGCAGTATTTT
CASSETGTSGGASTDTQYF
>TRBV25-1|TRBD1|TRBJ1-3|.
TGTGCCAGCAGTGAGCCGACAGGGGCGGTGGGAAACACCATATATTTT
CASSEPTGAVGNTIYF
>TRBV10-3|TRBD2|TRBJ2-7|.
TGTGCCAACTCCCCGGGACTAGCGGGAGTCTACGAGCAGTACTTC
CANSPGLAGVYEQYF
>TRBV7-9|.|TRBJ2-1|.
TGTGCCAGCAGCTTAGTCGGCGGACATAGCTCCTACAATGAGCAGTTCTTC
CASSLVGGHSSYNEQFF
>TRBV7-9|TRBD1|TRBJ2-3|.
TGTGCCAGCAGCTTAATCACAGGGGGCACAGATACGCAGTATTTT
CASSLITGGTDTQYF
>TRBV28|TRBD1|TRBJ2-7|.
TGTGCCAGCAGTACCTACCGGGACAGGGGATCCTACGAGCAGTACTTC
CASSTYRDRGSYEQYF
>TRBV6-6|.|TRBJ2-1|.
TGTGCCAGCAGTTACTCGACACAGGGCTACAATGAGCAGTTCTTC
CASSYSTQGYNEQFF
>TRBV18|TRBD1|TRBJ1-1|.
TGTGCCAGCTCAACGCGGACAGGGGTATATTTGAACACTGAAGCTTTCTTT
CASSTRTGVYLNTEAFF
>TRBV28|.|TRBJ1-2|.
TGTGCCAGCAGTTTATGGGCAGGGCACGGCTACACCTTC
CASSLWAGHGYTF